A single sample gave rise to the 22 T cell receptor beta chains below, sequenced in a study of OX40 agonist ivuxolimab in advanced cancers. Assay: immunoSEQ multiplex PCR; the TCRdb copy retains only in-frame clones and omits some. The top ten clones hold roughly 20% of a sample with fewer than 40,000 clones, roughly 69% of them seen once. Sequencing used CD4+ or CD8+ T cells sorted from blood, obtained in a trial of the OX40 agonist ivuxolimab. All receptors derive from an adult with an advanced solid tumor such as melanoma, head and neck, liver or kidney cancer.

This clone was recorded a few times. The chain combines TRBV2 with TRBJ1-3; the D is unclear. The CDR3 extends over 16 amino acids. Germline-derived CDR1 and CDR2 are SNHLY and FYNNEI. V lost 0 bases and J 0 bases, leaving 9 bases between the germline ends. The chain's CDR3 is CASSEARTLSGNTIYF. The CDR3 nucleotides read TGTGCCAGCAGTGAAGCGCGTACACTCTCTGGAAACACCATATATTTT.

The chain employs TRBV7-9 and TRBJ2-3, with 11 bases that match TRBD2. CDR1 SEHNR and CDR2 FQNEAQ come from the germline V gene (reference sequence). The CDR3 is 17 amino acids. With 3 bases clipped from V and 5 bases from J, the junction kept 10 bases outside the gene matches. CDR3 nucleotides: TGTGCCAGCAGCTTGGCTAGCGGGGGGCTCGGGGGAGATACGCAGTATTTT. Translation gives CASSLASGGLGGDTQYF.

The CDR3 loop is CASSGMGVSTDTQYF. CDR3 DNA sequence: TGTGCCAGCAGTGGTATGGGGGTCAGCACAGATACGCAGTATTTT. J is TRBJ2-3 and V is TRBV6-1; tentatively, D is TRBD1 or TRBD2 (5 bases each). The CDR3 loop spans 15 amino acids. The V end lost 4 bases, the J end lost 0 bases, and 11 bases lay between the germline ends. Germline V gene data show CDR1 as MNHNS and CDR2 as SASEGT.

This clone has only a few counts. V and J are TRBV12-5 and TRBJ1-6; D gene uncertain. Trimming left V 2 bases short and J 10 bases short, with 9 bases between. This CDR3 has 13 amino acids. Germline loops: CDR1 LGHNT, CDR2 FRNRAP. The chain's CDR3 is CASGLFSGSPLHF. In nucleotides, the CDR3 is TGTGCTAGTGGTTTGTTTTCGGGGTCACCCCTCCACTTT.

The chain recombines TRBV11-2 with TRBJ2-7; 7 bases fit TRBD2. In germline, CDR1 is SGHAT, CDR2 FQNNGV. The CDR3 is made up of 16 amino acids. V shed 5 bases, J shed 1 base, and the junction held 11 bases outside the gene matches. The chain's CDR3 is CASSHRAGLSSYEQYF. CDR3 bases: TGTGCCAGCAGCCATAGAGCGGGGCTCAGTTCCTACGAGCAGTACTTC.

The chain is built from TRBV5-4 and TRBJ2-7, with 8 bases identical to TRBD1. The CDR3 extends over 14 amino acids. Germline CDR1 SGHNT, CDR2 YYREEE (reference sequence). Losses at the gene ends were 0 bases for V and 3 bases for J; bases not matched to a gene: 2. The CDR3, as DNA: TGTGCCAGCAGCTTGGAGGACAGGGTCTACGAGCAGTACTTC. The encoded protein is CASSLEDRVYEQYF.

This clone appeared a few times. The rearrangement joins TRBV4-1 to TRBJ1-1; unclear D gene. The CDR3 loop spans 14 amino acids. Trimming pared 4 bases from V and 5 bases from J, leaving 14 bases between. CDR1 MGHRA and CDR2 YSYEKL come from the germline V gene. The CDR3 region is CASSLNRALTEAFF. The CDR3 DNA follows: TGCGCCAGCAGCCTGAACCGGGCCCTTACTGAAGCTTTCTTT.

The chain links TRBV6-4 to TRBJ1-3; 7 nucleotides match TRBD1. This CDR3 spans 20 amino acids. With 2 bases clipped from V and 4 bases from J, the junction kept 20 bases outside the gene matches. Germline V gives CDR1 MRHNA, CDR2 SNTAGT. The CDR3 sequence: CASSDGGPGQSSLFGNTIYF. DNA of the CDR3: TGTGCCAGCAGTGACGGAGGGCCGGGACAGTCCTCTCTGTTCGGAAACACCATATATTTT.

The genes are TRBV7-6 and TRBJ2-5; 10 nucleotides match TRBD2. With V trimmed by 2 bases and J by 1 base, 1 base remained unmatched. The CDR3 extends over 15 amino acids. Germline CDR1 is SGHVS and CDR2 is FNYEAQ. DNA for the CDR3: TGTGCCAGCAGCTTACTAGCGGGGGCCCAAGAGACCCAGTACTTC. The encoded protein is CASSLLAGAQETQYF.

This chain joins TRBV5-5 and TRBJ2-7; no clear D. This CDR3 comprises 12 residues. Germline V gives CDR1 SGHKS, CDR2 YYEKEE (reference sequence). The V and J ends lost 1 base and 0 bases respectively, with 2 bases between them. In nucleotides, the CDR3 is TGTGCCAGCAGCTTGAGCTCCTACGAGCAGTACGTC. It is translated as CASSLSSYEQYV.

The chain combines TRBV15 with TRBJ1-6; TRBD1 matches 10 bases. With V trimmed by 5 bases and J by 7 bases, 5 bases remained unmatched. CDR1 and CDR2 from the germline V gene are LNHNV and YYDKDF (reference sequence). The CDR3 covers 15 residues. The CDR3 spells CATSAWDRGNSPLHF. The CDR3 DNA follows: TGTGCCACCAGCGCCTGGGACAGGGGAAATTCACCCCTCCACTTT.

The chain uses TRBV30 and TRBJ1-4; D is unresolved. Germline lookup yields CDR1 GTSNPN and CDR2 SVGIG (reference sequence). Trimming removed 3 bases from V and 7 bases from J, with 15 bases in between. CDR3 size: 14 residues. CDR3 bases: TGTGCCTGGAGCGGCCCGGGAAGGAGTGAAAAACTGTTTTTT. Protein sequence: CAWSGPGRSEKLFF.

This sequence joins TRBV5-1 and TRBJ2-5; 8 positions agree with TRBD2. Germline CDR1 is SGHRS and CDR2 is YFSETQ. This CDR3 is built from 15 residues. V lost 2 bases and J lost 5; bases outside the gene matches: 8. This CDR3 is CASSLFGGETETQYF. Here the CDR3 DNA reads TGCGCCAGCAGCTTATTCGGGGGGGAGACGGAGACCCAGTACTTC.

The CDR3 region is CASSTGTSGTQQFF. CDR3 DNA sequence: TGTGCCAGCAGTACCGGGACTAGCGGTACTCAACAGTTCTTC. This rearrangement joins TRBV6-6 to TRBJ2-1; 11 bases map to TRBD2. J lost 13 bases, V lost 5 bases, and 10 bases had no gene match. The CDR3 has 14 residues. Germline V gene lookup returns CDR1 MNHNY and CDR2 SVGAGI (reference sequence).

This clone has a single count. The J gene is TRBJ2-1, the V gene TRBV9, with 8 bases that match TRBD2. The germline CDR1 and CDR2 sequences are SGDLS and YYNGEE. V dropped 4 bases and J dropped 5; count of bases not matched to a gene: 5. There are 14 residues in the CDR3. In DNA form, the CDR3 reads TGTGCCAGCAGCCCGAGGACTAGCCACAATGAGCAGTTCTTC. Its protein product is CASSPRTSHNEQFF. The entire variable domain, with the rest obtained from reference TRBV9 and TRBJ2-1, is as follows: DSGVTQTPKHLITATGQRVTLRCSPRSGDLSVYWYQQSLDQGLQFLIQYYNGEERAKGNILERFSAQQFPDLHSELNLSSLELGDSALYFCASSPRTSHNEQFFGPGTRLTVL.

The J gene is TRBJ1-1, the V gene TRBV11-2; D not resolved. The CDR3 covers 15 residues. V was pared by 1 base and J by 5 bases, with 14 bases between. Per the germline V gene, CDR1 is SGHAT and CDR2 is FQNNGV. CDR3 sequence reads: CASSLGWLGETEAFF. The CDR3 DNA sequence: TGTGCCAGCAGCTTAGGCTGGCTTGGGGAGACTGAAGCTTTCTTT. Combining the CDR3 with reference TRBV11-2 and TRBJ1-1 gives the whole variable domain EAGVAQSPRYKIIEKRQSVAFWCNPISGHATLYWYQQILGQGPKLLIQFQNNGVVDDSQLPKDRFSAERLKGVDSTLKIQPAKLEDSAVYLCASSLGWLGETEAFFGQGTRLTVV.

This clone has just a few counts. The gene calls are TRBV10-3 and TRBJ1-5, with D maybe TRBD1 (6 bases). Trimming shortened V by 7 bases and J by 3 bases, and 13 bases separated the two germline ends. The CDR3 is made up of 14 amino acids. Germline CDR1 and CDR2: ENHRY and SYGVKD. CDR3 region: CAINSGADNQPQHF. The CDR3 DNA is TGTGCCATCAACTCAGGGGCGGACAATCAGCCCCAGCATTTT.

The chain combines TRBV25-1 with TRBJ1-1; no reliable D call. The CDR3 sequence is 14 residues long. Germline lookup yields CDR1 MGHDK and CDR2 SYGVNS. V lost 2 bases and J 0 bases, leaving 7 bases between the germline ends. CDR3: CASSETAVNTEAFF. In DNA form, the CDR3 reads TGTGCCAGCAGTGAAACGGCGGTGAACACTGAAGCTTTCTTT.

The chain links TRBV6-4 to TRBJ2-7, with 10 bases aligning to TRBD2. CDR1 is MRHNA and CDR2 is SNTAGT in the germline V gene. The CDR3 length is 15 residues. Losses at the gene ends were 4 bases for V and 3 bases for J; bases not matched to a gene: 6. This chain's CDR3 is CASSVYTSGDYEQYF. The CDR3 bases are TGTGCCAGCAGTGTCTATACTAGCGGGGACTACGAGCAGTACTTC.

V is TRBV11-2 and J is TRBJ2-3; 9 bases are shared with TRBD2. V shed 1 base and J 5 bases; nucleotides not matched to a gene: 13. CDR1 and CDR2 (germline): SGHAT, FQNNGV. The CDR3 totals 18 residues. This CDR3 reads CASSLGPGAGGRGDTQYF. For the CDR3, the DNA is TGTGCCAGCAGCTTAGGCCCCGGGGCGGGGGGGCGTGGAGATACGCAGTATTTT.

The J gene is TRBJ1-5, the V gene TRBV28; possible D gene TRBD1, 6 bases. Deletions cut 3 bases from V and 1 base from J, with 10 bases between. The CDR3 covers 15 residues. Germline-derived CDR1 and CDR2 are MDHEN and SYDVKM. The CDR3 nucleotides read TGTGCCAGCAGTTTGGCAGGGGTCAGCAATCAGCCCCAGCATTTT. It codes for CASSLAGVSNQPQHF.

The chain links TRBV6-1 to TRBJ1-5; D is unclear. Trimming took 8 bases from V and 5 from J, leaving 10 bases between them. CDR1 and CDR2 from the germline V gene are MNHNS and SASEGT. The length of the CDR3 is 12 residues. The CDR3 region is CASGRYYQPQHF. The DNA for the CDR3 is TGTGCCAGCGGCCGCTATTATCAGCCCCAGCATTTT.